These T cell receptor beta chains were read from a single sample in a study of blood T cell repertoires in COVID-19. The assay was immunoSEQ multiplex PCR, and TCRdb's table has in-frame clones only and misses some. The repertoire holds approximately 240,000 clones, 70% to 85% seen once, with 4% in the top ten. Sequenced input: peripheral blood. These receptors originate from a woman aged 40 to 50 with active or convalescent COVID-19. CDR3s include the opening cysteine and the closing phenylalanine or tryptophan. The D gene is left open where the match is weak. Only part of the rows carry a size: once, few, many, or a class if the clone is expanded.

J gene: TRBJ2-7; V gene: TRBV3-1/TRBV3-2; clone size: NA; D gene: NA; CDR3 protein: CASSQDNSGPYEQYF; CDR3 DNA: TGTGCCAGCAGCCAAGATAACAGCGGACCCTACGAGCAGTACTTC
J gene: TRBJ1-5; V gene: TRBV18; clone size: NA; D gene: NA; CDR3 protein: CASSPSGGGNQPQHF; CDR3 DNA: TGTGCCAGCTCACCAAGCGGGGGAGGCAATCAGCCCCAGCATTTT
J gene: TRBJ1-1; V gene: TRBV5-5; clone size: few; D gene: NA; CDR3 protein: CASSFSGGGGTEAFF; CDR3 DNA: TGTGCCAGCAGCTTTTCGGGGGGAGGAGGTACTGAAGCTTTCTTT
J gene: TRBJ1-6; V gene: TRBV30; clone size: few; D gene: NA; CDR3 protein: CAWSVADNSPLHF; CDR3 DNA: TGTGCCTGGAGTGTGGCGGATAATTCACCCCTCCACTTT
J gene: TRBJ1-2; V gene: TRBV6-5; clone size: NA; D gene: TRBD1; CDR3 protein: CASSLDRVDGYTF; CDR3 DNA: TGTGCCAGCAGCCTCGACAGGGTGGATGGCTACACCTTC
J gene: TRBJ2-1; V gene: TRBV7-9; clone size: NA; D gene: NA; CDR3 protein: CASSLGLNNEQFF; CDR3 DNA: TGTGCCAGCAGCTTAGGACTTAACAATGAGCAGTTCTTC
J gene: TRBJ2-5; V gene: TRBV2; clone size: NA; D gene: NA; CDR3 protein: CASKLLGGTQYF; CDR3 DNA: TGTGCCAGCAAATTACTAGGGGGGACCCAGTACTTC
J gene: TRBJ2-4; V gene: TRBV7-3; clone size: NA; D gene: NA; CDR3 protein: CASNHVGQMNIQYF; CDR3 DNA: TGTGCCAGCAACCACGTTGGACAGATGAACATTCAGTACTTC
J gene: TRBJ2-3; V gene: TRBV14; clone size: once; D gene: NA; CDR3 protein: CASSYGRDTQYF; CDR3 DNA: TGTGCCAGCAGCTACGGTCGGGATACGCAGTATTTT
J gene: TRBJ1-1; V gene: TRBV30; clone size: NA; D gene: NA; CDR3 protein: CAWRANTEAFF; CDR3 DNA: TGTGCCTGGAGAGCGAACACTGAAGCTTTCTTT
J gene: TRBJ1-1; V gene: TRBV21-1; clone size: NA; D gene: NA; CDR3 protein: CASRGQGPLRWTEAFF; CDR3 DNA: TGTGCCAGCAGAGGACAGGGTCCCCTCCGATGGACTGAAGCTTTCTTT
J gene: TRBJ1-6; V gene: TRBV3-1/TRBV3-2; clone size: NA; D gene: TRBD1; CDR3 protein: CASRQTGTGNSPLHF; CDR3 DNA: TGTGCCAGCAGGCAAACCGGGACAGGGAATTCACCCCTCCACTTT
J gene: TRBJ2-7; V gene: TRBV5-6; clone size: NA; D gene: TRBD1; CDR3 protein: CASSWGTAAYEQYF; CDR3 DNA: TGTGCCAGCAGCTGGGGGACAGCAGCCTACGAGCAGTACTTC
J gene: TRBJ2-3; V gene: TRBV7-6; clone size: NA; D gene: TRBD2; CDR3 protein: CASSRGGADTQYF; CDR3 DNA: TGTGCCAGCAGCCGCGGGGGGGCAGATACGCAGTATTTT
J gene: TRBJ1-2; V gene: TRBV2; clone size: NA; D gene: NA; CDR3 protein: CASFESYGYTF; CDR3 DNA: TGTGCCAGCTTTGAGAGCTATGGCTACACCTTC
J gene: TRBJ2-1; V gene: TRBV7-6; clone size: NA; D gene: TRBD1; CDR3 protein: CASSPSGTGLNEQFF; CDR3 DNA: TGTGCCAGCAGCCCATCCGGGACAGGGCTTAATGAGCAGTTCTTC
J gene: TRBJ1-3; V gene: TRBV9; clone size: NA; D gene: NA; CDR3 protein: CASSVTRGGYGNTIYF; CDR3 DNA: TGTGCCAGCAGCGTAACCCGGGGGGGGTATGGAAACACCATATATTTT
J gene: TRBJ2-7; V gene: TRBV5-1; clone size: NA; D gene: TRBD2; CDR3 protein: CASRSGLAGGYEQYF; CDR3 DNA: TGCGCCAGCAGATCCGGACTAGCGGGGGGGTACGAGCAGTACTTC
J gene: TRBJ1-1; V gene: TRBV20-1; clone size: NA; D gene: NA; CDR3 protein: CSAYQGEAFF; CDR3 DNA: TGCAGTGCTTATCAGGGTGAAGCTTTCTTT
J gene: TRBJ1-1; V gene: TRBV5-5; clone size: NA; D gene: NA; CDR3 protein: CASIRQAEAFF; CDR3 DNA: TGTGCCAGCATCAGGCAGGCTGAAGCTTTCTTT
J gene: TRBJ2-1; V gene: TRBV6-5; clone size: NA; D gene: TRBD2; CDR3 protein: CASRPPGLTYNEQFF; CDR3 DNA: TGTGCCAGCAGACCGCCGGGACTAACTTACAATGAGCAGTTCTTC
J gene: TRBJ2-1; V gene: TRBV7-3; clone size: NA; D gene: TRBD2; CDR3 protein: CASSPELAGRGEQFF; CDR3 DNA: TGTGCCAGCAGCCCTGAACTAGCGGGGCGGGGTGAGCAGTTCTTC
J gene: TRBJ1-5; V gene: TRBV15; clone size: NA; D gene: NA; CDR3 protein: CATSRVVGGYQPQHF; CDR3 DNA: TGTGCCACCAGCAGAGTGGTTGGGGGCTATCAGCCCCAGCATTTT
J gene: TRBJ1-5; V gene: TRBV7-2; clone size: NA; D gene: NA; CDR3 protein: CASSSAGRNQPQHF; CDR3 DNA: TGTGCCAGCAGCTCGGCGGGCCGGAATCAGCCCCAGCATTTT
J gene: TRBJ2-2; V gene: TRBV10-2; clone size: NA; D gene: TRBD2; CDR3 protein: CASSDATAGGAGELFF; CDR3 DNA: TGCGCCAGCAGTGATGCGACGGCGGGGGGGGCCGGGGAGCTGTTTTTT
J gene: TRBJ1-4; V gene: TRBV7-6; clone size: NA; D gene: TRBD1; CDR3 protein: CASSLGTGKSNEKLFF; CDR3 DNA: TGTGCCAGCAGCTTAGGGACAGGGAAATCTAATGAAAAACTGTTTTTT
J gene: TRBJ1-5; V gene: TRBV18; clone size: once; D gene: NA; CDR3 protein: CASSPQLGPNQPQHF; CDR3 DNA: TGTGCCAGCTCTCCTCAGCTGGGGCCCAATCAGCCCCAGCATTTT
J gene: TRBJ1-2; V gene: TRBV6-1; clone size: once; D gene: NA; CDR3 protein: CASSESGRSAYGYTF; CDR3 DNA: TGTGCCAGCAGTGAAAGCGGGCGCAGTGCCTATGGCTACACCTTC
J gene: TRBJ2-6; V gene: TRBV2; clone size: NA; D gene: NA; CDR3 protein: CASSVYGANVLTF; CDR3 DNA: TGTGCCAGCAGTGTTTATGGGGCCAACGTCCTGACTTTC
J gene: TRBJ1-1; V gene: TRBV28; clone size: NA; D gene: NA; CDR3 protein: CASSLIGGIEAFF; CDR3 DNA: TGTGCCAGCAGTTTAATCGGGGGTATTGAAGCTTTCTTT
J gene: TRBJ1-2; V gene: TRBV6-5; clone size: NA; D gene: TRBD1; CDR3 protein: CASSLQGAYGYTF; CDR3 DNA: TGTGCCAGCAGCCTACAGGGGGCTTATGGCTACACCTTC
J gene: TRBJ2-3; V gene: TRBV3-1/TRBV3-2; clone size: NA; D gene: NA; CDR3 protein: CASSQAAWAPDTQYF; CDR3 DNA: TGTGCCAGCAGCCAAGCGGCTTGGGCTCCAGATACGCAGTATTTT
J gene: TRBJ1-5; V gene: TRBV7-2; clone size: NA; D gene: NA; CDR3 protein: CASSLGQGNQPQHF; CDR3 DNA: TGTGCCAGCAGCTTAGGGCAGGGGAATCAGCCCCAGCATTTT
J gene: TRBJ1-2; V gene: TRBV5-4; clone size: NA; D gene: NA; CDR3 protein: CASSSGGRGNGYTF; CDR3 DNA: TGTGCCAGCAGTTCGGGGGGAAGGGGAAATGGCTACACCTTC
J gene: TRBJ1-4; V gene: TRBV5-6; clone size: NA; D gene: NA; CDR3 protein: CASSQLGATNEKLFF; CDR3 DNA: TGTGCCAGCAGCCAGCTGGGAGCAACTAATGAAAAACTGTTTTTT
J gene: TRBJ2-1; V gene: TRBV3-1/TRBV3-2; clone size: NA; D gene: NA; CDR3 protein: CASLQDNNNEQFF; CDR3 DNA: TGTGCCAGCCTCCAGGACAACAATAATGAGCAGTTCTTC
J gene: TRBJ1-2; V gene: TRBV12-3/TRBV12-4; clone size: NA; D gene: NA; CDR3 protein: CASSRTENYGYTF; CDR3 DNA: TGTGCCAGCAGTCGGACTGAAAACTATGGCTACACCTTC
J gene: TRBJ1-5; V gene: TRBV21-1; clone size: NA; D gene: NA; CDR3 protein: CASSTGTGQNQPQHF; CDR3 DNA: TGTGCCAGCAGCACCGGGACAGGACAGAATCAGCCCCAGCATTTT
J gene: TRBJ1-1; V gene: TRBV5-1; clone size: NA; D gene: NA; CDR3 protein: CASSLSGLEAFF; CDR3 DNA: TGCGCCAGCAGCTTGTCGGGGTTAGAAGCTTTCTTT
J gene: TRBJ2-5; V gene: TRBV27; clone size: once; D gene: TRBD2; CDR3 protein: CASSSTSGGPGTQYF; CDR3 DNA: TGTGCCAGCAGTTCGACTAGCGGGGGTCCTGGGACCCAGTACTTC
J gene: TRBJ1-2; V gene: TRBV30; clone size: NA; D gene: NA; CDR3 protein: CAWTLGGPLGGYTF; CDR3 DNA: TGTGCCTGGACCCTGGGGGGACCACTTGGCGGCTACACCTTC
J gene: TRBJ1-5; V gene: TRBV6-5; clone size: NA; D gene: TRBD1; CDR3 protein: CASSTLDRGQPQHF; CDR3 DNA: TGTGCCAGCAGTACTCTCGACAGGGGTCAGCCCCAGCATTTT
J gene: TRBJ1-4; V gene: TRBV2; clone size: NA; D gene: NA; CDR3 protein: CASSGRGNEKLFF; CDR3 DNA: TGTGCCAGCAGTGGTAGGGGAAATGAAAAACTGTTTTTT
J gene: TRBJ1-6; V gene: TRBV15; clone size: NA; D gene: NA; CDR3 protein: CATSSLDQGSPLHF; CDR3 DNA: TGTGCCACCAGCAGCCTAGACCAGGGATCACCCCTCCACTTT
J gene: TRBJ2-7; V gene: TRBV11-2; clone size: NA; D gene: NA; CDR3 protein: CASSFGGSYEQYF; CDR3 DNA: TGTGCCAGCAGCTTTGGAGGGAGCTACGAGCAGTACTTC
J gene: TRBJ2-5; V gene: TRBV24-1; clone size: NA; D gene: TRBD2; CDR3 protein: CATSEVTSGGLETQYF; CDR3 DNA: TGTGCCACCAGTGAGGTTACTAGCGGGGGATTGGAGACCCAGTACTTC
J gene: TRBJ2-7; V gene: TRBV30; clone size: NA; D gene: NA; CDR3 protein: CAWSKGGTSYEQYF; CDR3 DNA: TGTGCCTGGAGTAAGGGGGGGACCTCCTACGAGCAGTACTTC
J gene: TRBJ1-4; V gene: TRBV5-1; clone size: NA; D gene: NA; CDR3 protein: CASSLAPGMGATTNEKLFF; CDR3 DNA: TGCGCCAGCAGCTTGGCACCAGGGATGGGGGCTACAACTAATGAAAAACTGTTTTTT
J gene: TRBJ1-6; V gene: TRBV3-1/TRBV3-2; clone size: NA; D gene: TRBD1; CDR3 protein: CASSPGQGDSPLHF; CDR3 DNA: TGTGCCAGCAGCCCGGGACAGGGAGATTCACCCCTCCACTTT
J gene: TRBJ2-5; V gene: TRBV29-1; clone size: NA; D gene: NA; CDR3 protein: CSGEQGGETQYF; CDR3 DNA: TGCAGCGGCGAACAGGGCGGGGAGACCCAGTACTTC
J gene: TRBJ1-1; V gene: TRBV7-9; clone size: NA; D gene: NA; CDR3 protein: CASSLGGRGDTEAFF; CDR3 DNA: TGTGCCAGCAGCTTAGGGGGTCGGGGGGACACTGAAGCTTTCTTT
J gene: TRBJ2-3; V gene: TRBV10-3; clone size: NA; D gene: TRBD2; CDR3 protein: CAISDRGSGGASTDTQYF; CDR3 DNA: TGTGCCATCAGTGATCGGGGATCCGGGGGGGCAAGCACAGATACGCAGTATTTT
J gene: TRBJ1-2; V gene: TRBV9; clone size: NA; D gene: TRBD1; CDR3 protein: CASSAGTVINYGYTF; CDR3 DNA: TGTGCCAGCAGCGCGGGGACAGTAATTAACTATGGCTACACCTTC
J gene: TRBJ1-6; V gene: TRBV2; clone size: NA; D gene: NA; CDR3 protein: CASIDRTNNSPLHF; CDR3 DNA: TGTGCCAGCATTGACAGAACCAATAATTCACCCCTCCACTTT
J gene: TRBJ2-6; V gene: TRBV15; clone size: NA; D gene: TRBD1; CDR3 protein: CATSRGQGTGANVLTF; CDR3 DNA: TGTGCCACCAGCAGGGGACAGGGGACTGGGGCCAACGTCCTGACTTTC
J gene: TRBJ1-2; V gene: TRBV10-3; clone size: few; D gene: TRBD1; CDR3 protein: CAISESGTEIRSYGYTF; CDR3 DNA: TGTGCCATCAGTGAGTCGGGGACAGAGATCAGGAGCTATGGCTACACCTTC
J gene: TRBJ2-7; V gene: TRBV7-6; clone size: NA; D gene: NA; CDR3 protein: CASSLVRAGAQGIEQYF; CDR3 DNA: TGTGCCAGCAGCTTAGTTCGTGCGGGGGCGCAGGGTATCGAGCAGTACTTC